A selection of T cell receptor beta chains follows, all from one sample in a study of OX40 agonist ivuxolimab in advanced cancers. The table came from immunoSEQ multiplex PCR; TCRdb's copy has only in-frame clones and leaves some out. The sample contains roughly 75,000 clones, more than 70% of which appear only once. The sequencing here drew on CD4+ or CD8+ T cells sorted from blood, taken in a trial of the OX40 agonist ivuxolimab. Every receptor here comes from an adult with an advanced solid tumor such as melanoma, head and neck, liver or kidney cancer. The CDR3 runs from the conserved cysteine through the conserved F or W. Each record gives: D gene, V gene, J gene, clone size, CDR3 DNA, CDR3 protein. A D gene is named only where the DNA matches it firmly. The size of a clone is reported for some rows only, either as once, few or many, or as a class for expanded clones.

>.|TRBV6-1|TRBJ2-1|.
TGTGCCAGCAGTGATGGTGGTTCCTACAATGAGCAGTTCTTC
CASSDGGSYNEQFF
>.|TRBV7-9|TRBJ2-1|.
TGTGCCAGCAGCTTATGGGTCACTGGGAACAATGAGCAGTTCTTC
CASSLWVTGNNEQFF
>TRBD2|TRBV5-6|TRBJ2-7|.
TGTGCCAGCAGCCTGCTCTTAGGGACTAGCGGGACGGGGGCCTTC
CASSLLLGTSGTGAF
>.|TRBV30|TRBJ1-5|.
TGTGCCTGGAGTGTACCAGGACATGGAATTAGGCCCCAGCATTTT
CAWSVPGHGIRPQHF
>TRBD1|TRBV6-5|TRBJ2-7|.
TGTGCCAGCAGCCGACAGGGGAGCTCCTACGAGCAGTACTTC
CASSRQGSSYEQYF
>.|TRBV11-3|TRBJ2-3|.
TGTGCCAGCAAGAGACTAACGAGCACAGATACGCAGTATTTT
CASKRLTSTDTQYF
>.|TRBV6-1|TRBJ1-2|.
TGTGCCAGCAGCCTCACTGATAGGGCGCGCTACACCTTC
CASSLTDRARYTF
>.|TRBV7-9|TRBJ2-3|.
TGTGCCAGCAGGGAGAGGGAACCTAGCACAGATACGCAGTATTTT
CASREREPSTDTQYF
>.|TRBV2|TRBJ2-7|.
TGTGCCAACGGTCAGTCCTACGAGCAGTACTTC
CANGQSYEQYF
>TRBD1|TRBV5-4|TRBJ1-1|.
TGTGCCAGCAGCTCCCCAGGGGGGCCGAACACTGAAGCTTTCTTT
CASSSPGGPNTEAFF
>.|TRBV25-1|TRBJ1-4|.
TGTGCCAGCAGTGGGTACAATAATGAAAAACTGTTTTTT
CASSGYNNEKLFF
>.|TRBV6-1|TRBJ2-2|few
TGTGCCAGCAGTGAAAATGAGTCCGGGGAGCTGTTTTTT
CASSENESGELFF
>.|TRBV14|TRBJ1-2|.
TGTGCCAGCAGCCAAGAAAGGTCCTATGGCTACACCTTC
CASSQERSYGYTF
>TRBD1|TRBV6-1|TRBJ1-5|.
TGTGCCAGCAGTGAATGGGGCAGGGGGCGCACTCAGCCCCAGCATTTT
CASSEWGRGRTQPQHF
>.|TRBV2|TRBJ1-5|.
TGTGCCAGCAGTGAAAGGGGTCAGAGCAATCAGCCCCAGCATTTT
CASSERGQSNQPQHF
>TRBD1|TRBV19|TRBJ2-7|.
TGTGCCAGTAGTACGAAGGGACAGGGGGCCTACGAGCAGTACTTC
CASSTKGQGAYEQYF
>TRBD1|TRBV7-2|TRBJ1-1|.
TGTGCCAGCAGCCCCGACAGGGGTTCGGGGACTGAAGCTTTCTTT
CASSPDRGSGTEAFF
>TRBD1|TRBV29-1|TRBJ2-7|.
TGCAGCGTTGAAGGACAGGGGGGCTACGAGCAGTACTTC
CSVEGQGGYEQYF
>.|TRBV15|TRBJ2-2|few
TGTGCCACCAGCAGACGGTACAGCACCGGGGAGCTGTTTTTT
CATSRRYSTGELFF
>.|TRBV7-3|TRBJ1-4|.
TGTGCCAGCAGTTATCAGCCTGGGGAAAAACTGTTTTTT
CASSYQPGEKLFF
>TRBD1|TRBV19|TRBJ1-2|.
TGTGCCAGCGTACAGGGGTCAATCGGGGATGGCTACACCTTC
CASVQGSIGDGYTF
>.|TRBV20-1|TRBJ2-2|.
TGCAGTGCTCGATCCGGCGCGGGGCTGTTTTTT
CSARSGAGLFF
>.|TRBV25-1|TRBJ1-5|.
TGTGCCAGCAAGGGGACCCATAGCAATCAGCCCCAGCATTTT
CASKGTHSNQPQHF
>TRBD1|TRBV2|TRBJ1-4|.
TGTGCCAGCATCCTGACAGGGTGGGGAAAACTGTTTTTT
CASILTGWGKLFF
>TRBD1|TRBV6-5|TRBJ1-2|few
TGTGCCAGCAGCCGACAGGGTTATGGCTACACCTTC
CASSRQGYGYTF
>TRBD1|TRBV7-6|TRBJ1-4|.
TGTGCCAGCAGCCCTAGGACAGGGGCTAATGAAAAACTGTTTTTT
CASSPRTGANEKLFF
>.|TRBV29-1|TRBJ1-1|.
TGCAGCGGAAACCAGGGATGGACTGAAGCTTTCTTT
CSGNQGWTEAFF
>.|TRBV2|TRBJ2-2|.
TGTGCCAGCAGGGAAGACGGCACCGGGGAGCTGTTTTTT
CASREDGTGELFF
>.|TRBV21-1|TRBJ2-3|.
TGTGCCAGCAGCAGAGGGTTGGGGAGGAGCACAGATACGCAGTATTTT
CASSRGLGRSTDTQYF
>.|TRBV7-9|TRBJ2-1|.
TGTGCCAGCAGCCTGGCCGGACAGAGTTCATCGGGGCAGTTCTTC
CASSLAGQSSSGQFF
>TRBD1|TRBV10-3|TRBJ2-2|.
TGTGCCATCAGTCCCGGACAGGGGACGCTCAACACCGGGGAGCTGTTTTTT
CAISPGQGTLNTGELFF
>.|TRBV27|TRBJ1-6|many
TGTGCCAGCAGCCGATTCCGGGACTCTCGCAATTCACCCCTCCACTTT
CASSRFRDSRNSPLHF
>.|TRBV30|TRBJ1-1|.
TGTGCCTGGACCGGGACAACTGAAGCTTTCTTT
CAWTGTTEAFF
>.|TRBV6-6|TRBJ1-2|.
TGTGCCAGCAGTACCCTAAACCAGGGGATCTATGGCTACACCTTC
CASSTLNQGIYGYTF
>.|TRBV30|TRBJ2-2|.
TGTGCCTGGAGTCGAAAATCCGGGGAGCTGTTTTTT
CAWSRKSGELFF
>.|TRBV19|TRBJ2-6|once
TGTGCCAGTAGTATAAATGGAGGGCATTCGCAGGGGGCCAACGTCCTGACTTTC
CASSINGGHSQGANVLTF